The entry below gives a single T cell receptor beta chain sequence along with its context. Its antigen is undetermined. Reverse transcribed after extraction, RNA yielded cDNA as the sequencing template. Only in-frame clones appear in the TCRdb table, and some are missing; sequencing was by immunoSEQ multiplex PCR. Among some 150,000 clones listed, 75% to 85% were seen once. This sample is part of a study of CD8+ T cells in alopecia areata. Treatment reported: oral pan-JAK inhibitor, 5-10 mg twice daily. Study observations and caveats: With patients, TCR sharing proved less clear than in mice, a difference possibly related to HLA.

The sample consisted of CD8+ T cells sorted from blood, taken at week 4, from a patient treated with tofacitinib. The receptor's source is a human donor with alopecia areata.

The CDR3: CASSKAATSGGKTGELFF. The DNA for the CDR3 is TGTGCCAGCAGCAAAGCCGCGACTAGCGGGGGGAAAACCGGGGAGCTGTTTTTT. J is TRBJ2-2 and V is TRBV21-1; the listed D gene, TRBD2, was not tested against the DNA. TRBV21-1 is annotated as a pseudogene. The CDR3 contains 18 residues.